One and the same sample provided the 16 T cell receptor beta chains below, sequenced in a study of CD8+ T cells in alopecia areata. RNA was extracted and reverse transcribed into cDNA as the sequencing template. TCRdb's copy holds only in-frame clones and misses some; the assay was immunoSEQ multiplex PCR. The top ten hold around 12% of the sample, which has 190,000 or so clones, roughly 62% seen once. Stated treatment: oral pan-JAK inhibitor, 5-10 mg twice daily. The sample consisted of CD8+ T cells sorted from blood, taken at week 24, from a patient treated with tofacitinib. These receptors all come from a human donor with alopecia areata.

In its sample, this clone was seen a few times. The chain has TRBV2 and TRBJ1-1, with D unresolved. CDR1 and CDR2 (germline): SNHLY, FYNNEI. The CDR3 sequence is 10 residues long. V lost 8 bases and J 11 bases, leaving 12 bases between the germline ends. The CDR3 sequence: CASRGYEAFF. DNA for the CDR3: TGTGCCAGCCGCGGATATGAGGCTTTCTTT.

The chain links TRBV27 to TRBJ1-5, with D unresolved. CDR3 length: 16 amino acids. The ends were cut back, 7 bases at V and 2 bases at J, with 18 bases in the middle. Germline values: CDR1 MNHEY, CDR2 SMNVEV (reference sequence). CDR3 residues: CASMPAGTLGNQPQHF. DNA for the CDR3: TGTGCCAGCATGCCCGCGGGCACACTTGGCAATCAGCCCCAGCATTTT.

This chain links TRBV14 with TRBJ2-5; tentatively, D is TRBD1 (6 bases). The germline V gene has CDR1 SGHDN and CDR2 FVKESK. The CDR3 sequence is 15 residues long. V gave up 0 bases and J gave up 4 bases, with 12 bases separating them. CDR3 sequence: CASSQDWGRGETQYF. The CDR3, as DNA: TGTGCCAGCAGCCAAGATTGGGGCAGGGGAGAGACCCAGTACTTC.

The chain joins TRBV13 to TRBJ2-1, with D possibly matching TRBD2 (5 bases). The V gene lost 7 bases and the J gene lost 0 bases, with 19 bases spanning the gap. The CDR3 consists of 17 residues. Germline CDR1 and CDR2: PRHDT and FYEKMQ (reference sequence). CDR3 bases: TGTGCCAGCACTGATGCGGGCGCCACGAGCTCCTACAATGAGCAGTTCTTC. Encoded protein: CASTDAGATSSYNEQFF. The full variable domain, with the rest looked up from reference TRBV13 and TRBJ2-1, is AAGVIQSPRHLIKEKRETATLKCYPIPRHDTVYWYQQGPGQDPQFLISFYEKMQSDKGSIPDRFSAQQFSDYHSELNMSSLELGDSALYFCASTDAGATSSYNEQFFGPGTRLTVL.

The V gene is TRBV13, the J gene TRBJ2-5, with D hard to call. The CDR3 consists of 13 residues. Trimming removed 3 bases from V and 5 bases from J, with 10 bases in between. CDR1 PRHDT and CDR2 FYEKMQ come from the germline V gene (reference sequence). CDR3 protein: CASSFGRSETQYF. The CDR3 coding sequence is TGTGCCAGCAGCTTCGGGCGAAGTGAGACCCAGTACTTC.

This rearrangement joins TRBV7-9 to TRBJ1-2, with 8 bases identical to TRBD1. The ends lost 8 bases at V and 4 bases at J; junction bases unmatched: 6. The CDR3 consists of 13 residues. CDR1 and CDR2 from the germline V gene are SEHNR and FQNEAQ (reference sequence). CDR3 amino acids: CASSGTGIYGYTF. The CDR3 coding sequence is TGTGCCAGCTCAGGGACAGGTATCTATGGCTACACCTTC. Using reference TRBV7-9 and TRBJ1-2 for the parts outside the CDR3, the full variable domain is DTGVSQNPRHKITKRGQNVTFRCDPISEHNRLYWYRQTLGQGPEFLTYFQNEAQLEKSRLLSDRFSAERPKGSFSTLEIQRTEQGDSAMYLCASSGTGIYGYTFGSGTRLTVV.

CDR3 in DNA: TGTGCCAGCAGTTACTCGGGACATTCTTATTCACCCCTCCACTTT. Translation: CASSYSGHSYSPLHF. The chain employs TRBV6-6 and TRBJ1-6, with a tentative D call TRBD1 (6 bases). The germline V and J ends were trimmed by 0 bases and 8 bases, with 11 bases remaining between them. The CDR3 length is 15 residues. Per the germline V gene, CDR1 is MNHNY and CDR2 is SVGAGI (reference sequence).

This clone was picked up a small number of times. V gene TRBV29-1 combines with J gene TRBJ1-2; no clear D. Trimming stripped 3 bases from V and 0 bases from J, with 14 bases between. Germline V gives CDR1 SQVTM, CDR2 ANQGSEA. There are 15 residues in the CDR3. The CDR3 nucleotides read TGCAGCGTTGAGGAGACGGACGAAGCTAACTATGGCTACACCTTC. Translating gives CSVEETDEANYGYTF.

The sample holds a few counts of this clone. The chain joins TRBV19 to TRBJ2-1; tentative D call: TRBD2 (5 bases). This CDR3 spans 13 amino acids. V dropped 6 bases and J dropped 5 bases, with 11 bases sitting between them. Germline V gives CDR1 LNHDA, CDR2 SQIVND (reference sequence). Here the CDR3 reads CASRRAVDNEQFF. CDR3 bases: TGTGCCAGTAGGCGGGCCGTAGACAATGAGCAGTTCTTC. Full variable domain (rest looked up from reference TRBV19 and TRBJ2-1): DGGITQSPKYLFRKEGQNVTLSCEQNLNHDAMYWYRQDPGQGLRLIYYSQIVNDFQKGDIAEGYSVSREKKESFPLTVTSAQKNPTAFYLCASRRAVDNEQFFGPGTRLTVL.

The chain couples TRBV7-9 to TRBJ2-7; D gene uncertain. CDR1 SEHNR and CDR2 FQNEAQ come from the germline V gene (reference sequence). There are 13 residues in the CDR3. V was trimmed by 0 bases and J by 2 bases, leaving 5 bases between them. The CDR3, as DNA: TGTGCCAGCAGCTTAGCGACAACCTACGAGCAGTACTTC. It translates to CASSLATTYEQYF.

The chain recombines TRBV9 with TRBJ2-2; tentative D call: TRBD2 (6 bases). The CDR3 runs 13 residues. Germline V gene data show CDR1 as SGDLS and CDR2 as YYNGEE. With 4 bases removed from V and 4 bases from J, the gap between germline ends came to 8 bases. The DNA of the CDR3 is TGTGCCAGCAGCCTGACTAGCACCGGGGAGCTGTTTTTT. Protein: CASSLTSTGELFF.

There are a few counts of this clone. CDR3 nucleotides: TGTGCCAGCAGCCAAGATCCTATCCTCCACTTT. Its translation is CASSQDPILHF. This chain connects TRBV14 to TRBJ1-6; unclear D gene. The CDR3 covers 11 residues. Between the trimmed V and J ends, which lost 0 bases and 15 bases, there was a span of 6 bases. Germline CDR1 reads SGHDN; CDR2 reads FVKESK.

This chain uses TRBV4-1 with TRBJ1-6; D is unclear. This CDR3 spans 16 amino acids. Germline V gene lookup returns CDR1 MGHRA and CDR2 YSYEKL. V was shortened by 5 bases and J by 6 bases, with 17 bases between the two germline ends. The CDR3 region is CASSALLSTLNSPLHF. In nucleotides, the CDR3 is TGCGCCAGCAGCGCACTTTTGAGTACCCTTAATTCACCCCTCCACTTT.

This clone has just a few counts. CDR3 protein: CSVDRSVGRVEQFF. In DNA, the CDR3 is TGCAGCGTTGATAGGTCGGTCGGGAGGGTGGAGCAGTTCTTC. The chain combines TRBV29-1 with TRBJ2-1; 8 positions match TRBD2. The CDR3 contains 14 residues. The germline CDR1 and CDR2 sequences are SQVTM and ANQGSEA. V dropped 3 bases and J dropped 10; count of bases not matched to a gene: 11.

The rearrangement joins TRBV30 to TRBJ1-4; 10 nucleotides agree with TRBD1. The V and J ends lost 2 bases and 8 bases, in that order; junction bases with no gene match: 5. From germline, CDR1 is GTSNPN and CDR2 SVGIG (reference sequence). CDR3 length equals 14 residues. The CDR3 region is CAWSPGTGVEKLFF. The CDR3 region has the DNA TGTGCCTGGAGTCCCGGGACAGGGGTGGAAAAACTGTTTTTT.

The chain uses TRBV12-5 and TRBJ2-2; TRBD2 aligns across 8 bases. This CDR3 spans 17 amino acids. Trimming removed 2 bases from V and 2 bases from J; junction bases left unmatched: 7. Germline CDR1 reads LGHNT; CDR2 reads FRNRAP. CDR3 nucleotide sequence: TGTGCTAGTGGTTTGACCCCTAGCGGGTTCAACACCGGGGAGCTGTTTTTT. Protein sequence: CASGLTPSGFNTGELFF.